This T cell receptor beta chain was sequenced during a study of blood T cell repertoires in COVID-19. About the research overall: Acute and convalescent COVID-19 samples came from the United States, Italy and Spain. Sample material is recorded as cDNA or gDNA derived from T cells, B-cell-depleted T cells, or PBMCs.

Trimming removed 3 bases from V and 1 base from J, with 18 bases in between. Germline V gives CDR1 MGHRA, CDR2 YSYEKL. This CDR3 region has 17 residues. Recruits, aged about 18 to 89 years, lived in around 24 US areas. Cohorts were based on clinical histories the participants reported. Assay used: immunoSEQ multiplex PCR; TCRdb lists only in-frame clones, some missing. The table shows fewer than 200,000 clones, with about 90% occurring only once. The clonotype comes from a human donor with acute COVID-19. The donor label of this sample is uncertain. Specimen: PBMCs or T cells enriched from blood (not recorded which). The chain uses TRBV4-1 and TRBJ1-2; D unclear. The CDR3 DNA reads TGCGCCAGCAGCCAGGGCTCAATGGGGAGGCATAACTATGGCTACACCTTC. Translating it yields CASSQGSMGRHNYGYTF.